This T cell receptor beta chain was retrieved from a study of blood T cell repertoires in COVID-19. The wider study: Whether acute or convalescent, the COVID-19 samples came from the United States, Italy and Spain. The cDNA or gDNA used as material had been derived from T cells, B-cell-depleted T cells, or PBMCs.

This CDR3 is 13 amino acids long. Germline values: CDR1 SNHLY, CDR2 FYNNEI. V gave up 4 bases and J gave up 1 base, with 4 bases separating them. Original methodology: Scientists estimated how many nucleated cells there were by amplifying reference gene primers. Some clones are missing from TCRdb's copy, which holds only in-frame ones; the method was immunoSEQ multiplex PCR. The DNA was the basis for D and trimming; V, J and clone size are from that table. The sample lists under 200,000 clones, roughly 88% occurring once. The sample consisted of peripheral blood. The TCR sequence derives from a woman in her fifties or sixties with acute or convalescent COVID-19. V gene TRBV2 combines with J gene TRBJ2-2; no firm D call. The DNA for the CDR3 is TGTGCCAGCAGTGCAGAGAACACCGGGGAGCTGTTTTTT. This gives the protein CASSAENTGELFF.